Presented here are 15 T cell receptor beta chains from one specimen sequenced in a study of siplizumab effects on memory and regulatory T cells (dated by TCRdb to about 2019). The library was produced with the immunoSEQ multiplex PCR assay. TCRdb's version of the immuneACCESS table is confined to in-frame rearrangements and falls short of the full clone set. An unresolved V gene accounts for under half of the shortfall where checked; the remainder is of unknown origin. The sample table shows under 100,000 clones, and roughly 94% are seen once. Around 1.4% of the sample is held by the ten biggest clonotypes. Sequencing used non-Treg CD4+ T cells sorted from blood. In light of the paper, this sample's cell subset or site label describes: FACS-sorted unstimulated CD4+ non-regulatory T cells. The receptors shown here come from a human donor in good health.

V and J are TRBV28 and TRBJ2-5, with D maybe TRBD2 (6 bases). Trimming left V 6 bases short and J 4 bases short, with 21 bases between. CDR3 length equals 16 residues. Germline-derived CDR1 and CDR2 are MDHEN and SYDVKM. CDR3 bases: TGTGCCAGCAGGTCGAGGGTGGCGCGGGAATCAGAGACCCAGTACTTC. Protein product: CASRSRVARESETQYF.

The CDR3 region is CASRRGRGGEQYF. The CDR3 DNA follows: TGTGCCTCCCGCAGGGGGCGCGGGGGCGAGCAGTACTTC. The V gene is TRBV30, the J gene TRBJ2-7; possibly TRBD1 for D (8 bases). In germline, CDR1 is GTSNPN, CDR2 SVGIG (reference sequence). The CDR3 totals 13 residues. V dropped 7 bases and J dropped 6 bases, with 19 bases sitting between them.

The chain is built from TRBV11-3 and TRBJ2-1; the D is unclear. The CDR3 extends over 15 amino acids. Trimming cost V 2 bases and J 8 bases, with 16 bases left between them. Germline V lookup: CDR1 SGHNT, CDR2 YENEEA. The CDR3 protein is CASSLSSGESHEQFF. The CDR3 region has the DNA TGTGCCAGCAGCTTATCCTCCGGTGAATCCCATGAGCAGTTCTTC.

Only one count was recorded for this clone. This chain links TRBV5-1 with TRBJ2-1, with no clear D. Germline V gene lookup returns CDR1 SGHRS and CDR2 YFSETQ. The V and J ends lost 2 bases and 7 bases respectively, with 13 bases between them. The CDR3 is 14 residues long. CDR3 loop: CASSFRSSGNEQFF. The DNA of the CDR3 is TGCGCCAGCAGCTTTAGGTCTAGTGGGAATGAGCAGTTCTTC.

The J gene is TRBJ1-5, the V gene TRBV18; tentative D call: TRBD1 (6 bases). V lost 2 bases and J lost 5, with 13 bases in between. Per germline, CDR1 KGHSH and CDR2 LQKENI. The CDR3 has 15 residues. The CDR3 nucleotides read TGTGCCAGCTCACCAAGTGGGACAACCGATCAGCCCCAGCATTTT. Protein: CASSPSGTTDQPQHF. Full variable domain (missing parts from reference TRBV18 and TRBJ1-5): NAGVMQNPRHLVRRRGQEARLRCSPMKGHSHVYWYRQLPEEGLKFMVYLQKENIIDESGMPKERFSAEFPKEGPSILRIQQVVRGDSAAYFCASSPSGTTDQPQHFGDGTRLSIL.

The chain carries TRBV28 and TRBJ2-2; D possibly matches TRBD1 or TRBD2 (5 bases each). There are 15 residues in the CDR3. CDR1 is MDHEN, CDR2 SYDVKM, per germline. The V and J ends lost 5 bases and 5 bases respectively, with 15 bases between them. For the CDR3, the DNA is TGTGCCAGCAGTGGGGACCTACGGTGGACCGGGGAGCTGTTTTTT. Amino acids: CASSGDLRWTGELFF.

This chain joins TRBV25-1 and TRBJ2-7, with 9 bases identical to TRBD1. Germline CDR1 is MGHDK and CDR2 is SYGVNS. V lost 8 bases to trimming and J lost 3 bases; unmatched junction nucleotides: 17. The CDR3 covers 17 residues. This chain's CDR3 is CASQPGGPGTGSYEQYF. The CDR3 DNA reads as TGTGCCAGCCAACCTGGTGGACCCGGGACAGGGAGCTACGAGCAGTACTTC.

This sequence joins TRBV28 and TRBJ2-7; no clear D. The length of the CDR3 is 12 residues. Germline V gene sequence: CDR1 MDHEN, CDR2 SYDVKM. V was trimmed by 6 bases and J by 3 bases, leaving 9 bases between them. In DNA form, the CDR3 reads TGTGCCAGCAGCCTGAAGGGCTACGAGCAGTACTTC. This gives the protein CASSLKGYEQYF. The full variable domain, rest sourced from reference TRBV28 and TRBJ2-7, is DVKVTQSSRYLVKRTGEKVFLECVQDMDHENMFWYRQDPGLGLRLIYFSYDVKMKEKGDIPEGYSVSREKKERFSLILESASTNQTSMYLCASSLKGYEQYFGPGTRLTVT.

The chain combines TRBV7-9 with TRBJ1-2, with a weak D call TRBD1 (6 bases). Trimming removed 5 bases at V and 4 bases at J, with 20 bases between. The CDR3 covers 16 residues. Per the germline V gene, CDR1 is SEHNR and CDR2 is FQNEAQ (reference sequence). For the CDR3, the DNA is TGTGCCAGCAGCATCAAGGGAGGGGGTGGCGGCTATGGCTACACCTTC. Its protein product is CASSIKGGGGGYGYTF.

The genes are TRBV7-2 and TRBJ2-7, with 10 bases fitting TRBD2. This CDR3 region has 15 residues. The J segment lost 4 bases and the V segment lost 5 bases, leaving 8 bases of the junction unmatched. Germline assignment: CDR1 SGHTA and CDR2 FQGNSA. Here the CDR3 reads CASSPWGSGRYEQYF. As DNA, the CDR3 is TGTGCCAGCAGCCCGTGGGGTAGCGGGAGGTACGAGCAGTACTTC.

The V gene is TRBV2, the J gene TRBJ1-5, with D perhaps TRBD1 (5 bases). Trimming removed 5 bases at V and 7 bases at J, with 12 bases between. The CDR3 sequence is 13 residues long. Germline CDR1 SNHLY, CDR2 FYNNEI. DNA of the CDR3: TGTGCCAGCAGTAGAACAGGTAACCAGCCCCAGCATTTT. Amino acid sequence: CASSRTGNQPQHF.

This clone appeared once. The rearrangement joins TRBV29-1 to TRBJ2-7; 9 bases line up with TRBD2. This CDR3 region has 13 residues. Per the germline V gene, CDR1 is SQVTM and CDR2 is ANQGSEA. V was clipped by 4 bases and J by 4 bases; unmatched bases: 5. CDR3 DNA: TGCAGCGTTGGAGGCGGGAGGGCTTACGAGCAGTACTTC. Amino acid sequence: CSVGGGRAYEQYF.

The genes are TRBV5-4 and TRBJ2-2, with D perhaps matching TRBD1 (6 bases). Per the germline V gene, CDR1 is SGHNT and CDR2 is YYREEE (reference sequence). The CDR3 has 18 amino acids. Trimming pared 1 base from V and 1 base from J, leaving 17 bases between. In DNA, the CDR3 is TGTGCCAGCAGCTTGTCCCCGGGACACCTGATGAACACCGGGGAGCTGTTTTTT. Protein product: CASSLSPGHLMNTGELFF.

The J gene is TRBJ2-7, the V gene TRBV10-3; either TRBD1 or TRBD2 may supply D (5 bases each). The CDR3 contains 16 residues. V dropped 0 bases and J dropped 2 bases, with 14 bases sitting between them. CDR1 is ENHRY and CDR2 is SYGVKD in the germline V gene. The CDR3 loop reads CAISESRSGATYEQYF. CDR3 nucleotide sequence: TGTGCCATCAGTGAGTCGAGATCCGGGGCTACCTACGAGCAGTACTTC.

The rearrangement links TRBV7-9 to TRBJ1-2, with unresolved D. This CDR3 has 14 residues. The V and J ends lost 5 bases and 5 bases respectively, with 15 bases between them. Germline values: CDR1 SEHNR, CDR2 FQNEAQ (reference sequence). CDR3 residues: CASSRGSGRYGYTF. DNA of the CDR3: TGTGCCAGCAGCCGCGGTTCTGGGAGGTATGGCTACACCTTC.